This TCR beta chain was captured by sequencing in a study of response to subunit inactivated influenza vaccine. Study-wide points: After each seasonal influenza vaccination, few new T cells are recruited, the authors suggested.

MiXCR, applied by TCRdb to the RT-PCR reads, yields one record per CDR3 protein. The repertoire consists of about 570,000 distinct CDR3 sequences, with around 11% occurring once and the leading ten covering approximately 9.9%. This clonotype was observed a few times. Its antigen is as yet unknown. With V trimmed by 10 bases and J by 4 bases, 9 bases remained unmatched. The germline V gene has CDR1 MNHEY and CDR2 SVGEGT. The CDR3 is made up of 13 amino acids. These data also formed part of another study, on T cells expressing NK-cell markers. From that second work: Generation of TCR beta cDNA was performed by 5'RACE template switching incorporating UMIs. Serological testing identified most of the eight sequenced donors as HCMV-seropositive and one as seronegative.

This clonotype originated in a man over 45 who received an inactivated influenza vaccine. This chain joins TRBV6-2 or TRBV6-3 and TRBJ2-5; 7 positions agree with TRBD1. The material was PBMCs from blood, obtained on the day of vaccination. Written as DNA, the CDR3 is TGTGCCACCAGGAGACAGGGAATAGAGACCCAGTACTTC. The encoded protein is CATRRQGIETQYF.